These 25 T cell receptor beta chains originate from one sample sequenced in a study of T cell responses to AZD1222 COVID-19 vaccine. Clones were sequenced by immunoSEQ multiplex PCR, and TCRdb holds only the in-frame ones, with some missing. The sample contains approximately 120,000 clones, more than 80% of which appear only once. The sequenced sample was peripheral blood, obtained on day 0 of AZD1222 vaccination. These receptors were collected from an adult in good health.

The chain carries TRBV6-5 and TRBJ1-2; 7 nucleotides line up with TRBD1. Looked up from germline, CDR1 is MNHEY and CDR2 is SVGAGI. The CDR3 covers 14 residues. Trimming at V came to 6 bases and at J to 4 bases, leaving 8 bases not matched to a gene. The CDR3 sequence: CASRGTESPYGYTF. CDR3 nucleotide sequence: TGTGCCAGCAGGGGGACAGAATCTCCCTATGGCTACACCTTC.

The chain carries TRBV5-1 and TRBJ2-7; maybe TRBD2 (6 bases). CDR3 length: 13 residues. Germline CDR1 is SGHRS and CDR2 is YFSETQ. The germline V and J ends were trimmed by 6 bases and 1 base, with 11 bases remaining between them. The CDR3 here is CASKVGTSYEQYF. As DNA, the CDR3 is TGCGCCAGCAAGGTGGGGACTTCCTACGAGCAGTACTTC.

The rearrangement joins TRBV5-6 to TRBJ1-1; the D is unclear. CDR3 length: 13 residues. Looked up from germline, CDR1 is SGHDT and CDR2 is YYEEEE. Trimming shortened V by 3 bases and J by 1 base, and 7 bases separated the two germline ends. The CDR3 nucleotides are TGTGCCAGCAGCTATCGCCCGAACACTGAAGCTTTCTTT. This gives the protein CASSYRPNTEAFF.

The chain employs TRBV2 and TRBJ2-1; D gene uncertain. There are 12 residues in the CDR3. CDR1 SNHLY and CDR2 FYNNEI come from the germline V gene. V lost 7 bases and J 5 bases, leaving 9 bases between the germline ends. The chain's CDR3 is CASMYLNNEQFF. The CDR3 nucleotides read TGTGCCAGCATGTACTTGAACAATGAGCAGTTCTTC.

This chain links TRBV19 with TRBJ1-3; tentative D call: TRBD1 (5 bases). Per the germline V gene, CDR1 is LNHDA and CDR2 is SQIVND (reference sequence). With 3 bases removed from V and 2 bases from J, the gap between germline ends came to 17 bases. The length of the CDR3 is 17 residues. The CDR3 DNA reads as TGTGCCAGTAGTATTCCCCAGACAGACCGAACTGGAAACACCATATATTTT. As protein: CASSIPQTDRTGNTIYF.

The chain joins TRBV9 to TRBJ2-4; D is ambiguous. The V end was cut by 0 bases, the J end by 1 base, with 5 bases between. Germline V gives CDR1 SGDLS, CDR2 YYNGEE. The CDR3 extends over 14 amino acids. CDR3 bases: TGTGCCAGCAGCGTAGGTGACGCCAAAAACATTCAGTACTTC. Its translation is CASSVGDAKNIQYF. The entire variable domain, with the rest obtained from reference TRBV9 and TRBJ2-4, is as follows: DSGVTQTPKHLITATGQRVTLRCSPRSGDLSVYWYQQSLDQGLQFLIQYYNGEERAKGNILERFSAQQFPDLHSELNLSSLELGDSALYFCASSVGDAKNIQYFGAGTRLSVL.

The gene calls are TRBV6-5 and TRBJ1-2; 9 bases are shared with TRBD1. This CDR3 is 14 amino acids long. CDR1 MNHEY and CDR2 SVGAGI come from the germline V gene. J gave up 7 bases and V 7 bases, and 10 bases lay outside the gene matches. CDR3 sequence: CASKMEQGARGYTF. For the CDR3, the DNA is TGTGCCAGCAAGATGGAACAGGGGGCGCGTGGCTACACCTTC.

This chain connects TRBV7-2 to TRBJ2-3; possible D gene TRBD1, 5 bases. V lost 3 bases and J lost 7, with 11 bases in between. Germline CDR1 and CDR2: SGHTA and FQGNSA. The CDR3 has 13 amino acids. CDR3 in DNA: TGTGCCAGCAGCTTTAGAAGGGGTAATACGCAGTATTTT. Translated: CASSFRRGNTQYF.

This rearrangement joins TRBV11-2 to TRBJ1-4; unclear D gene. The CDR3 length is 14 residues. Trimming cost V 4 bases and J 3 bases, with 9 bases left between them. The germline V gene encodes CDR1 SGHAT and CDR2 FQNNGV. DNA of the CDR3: TGTGCCAGCAGCTCTGTCCGGGCTAATGAAAAACTGTTTTTT. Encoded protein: CASSSVRANEKLFF.

CDR3 nucleotides: TGTGCCAGCAGCTTTGACAGGGGGAACACTGAAGCTTTCTTT. It is translated as CASSFDRGNTEAFF. The rearrangement joins TRBV7-3 to TRBJ1-1; 8 bases agree with TRBD1. V lost 3 bases, J lost 1 base, and 1 base stayed unmatched. This CDR3 is 14 amino acids long. Germline lookup yields CDR1 SGHTA and CDR2 FQGTGA.

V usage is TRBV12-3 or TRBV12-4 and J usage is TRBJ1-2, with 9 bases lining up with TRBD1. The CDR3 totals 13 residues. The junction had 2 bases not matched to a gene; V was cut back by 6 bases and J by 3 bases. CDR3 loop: CASRRTGDYGYTF. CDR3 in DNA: TGTGCCAGCAGGAGGACAGGGGACTATGGCTACACCTTC.

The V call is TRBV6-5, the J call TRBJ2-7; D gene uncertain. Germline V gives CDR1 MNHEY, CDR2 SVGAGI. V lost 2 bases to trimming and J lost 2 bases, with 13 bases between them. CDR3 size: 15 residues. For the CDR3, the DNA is TGTGCCAGCAGTTACGCACCGAGCGCCACCTACGAGCAGTACTTC. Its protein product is CASSYAPSATYEQYF.

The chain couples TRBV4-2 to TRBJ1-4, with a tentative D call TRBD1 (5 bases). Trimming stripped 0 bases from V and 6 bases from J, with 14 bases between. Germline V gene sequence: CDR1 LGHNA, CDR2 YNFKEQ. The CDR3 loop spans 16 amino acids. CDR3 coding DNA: TGTGCCAGCAGCCAAGATACAGGAGGGTTGGATGAAAAACTGTTTTTT. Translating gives CASSQDTGGLDEKLFF.

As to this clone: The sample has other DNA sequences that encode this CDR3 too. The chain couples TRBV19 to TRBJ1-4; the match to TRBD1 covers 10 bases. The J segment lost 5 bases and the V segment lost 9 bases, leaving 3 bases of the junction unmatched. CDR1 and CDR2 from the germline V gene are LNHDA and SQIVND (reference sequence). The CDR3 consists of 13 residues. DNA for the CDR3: TGTGCCAGCTCGGGACAGGGGAATGAAAAACTGTTTTTT. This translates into CASSGQGNEKLFF.

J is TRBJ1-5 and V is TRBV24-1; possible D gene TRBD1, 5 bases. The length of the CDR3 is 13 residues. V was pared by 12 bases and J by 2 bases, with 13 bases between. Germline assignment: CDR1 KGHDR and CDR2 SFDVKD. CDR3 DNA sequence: TGTGCCCCCTCCAGGGTAGGCAATCAGCCCCAGCATTTT. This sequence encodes CAPSRVGNQPQHF.

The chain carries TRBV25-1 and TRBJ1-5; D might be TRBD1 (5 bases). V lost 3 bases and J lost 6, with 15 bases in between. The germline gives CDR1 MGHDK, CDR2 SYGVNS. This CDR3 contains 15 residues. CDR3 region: CASSDARGEGQPQHF. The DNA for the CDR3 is TGTGCCAGCAGTGATGCTAGGGGAGAGGGTCAGCCCCAGCATTTT.

The CDR3: CASSVLAGTYNEQFF. DNA for the CDR3: TGTGCCAGCTCAGTACTAGCGGGGACCTACAATGAGCAGTTCTTC. The J gene is TRBJ2-1, the V gene TRBV18; TRBD2 agrees at 10 bases. The CDR3 contains 15 residues. With V trimmed by 5 bases and J by 2 bases, 3 bases remained unmatched. CDR1 is KGHSH and CDR2 is LQKENI in the germline V gene.

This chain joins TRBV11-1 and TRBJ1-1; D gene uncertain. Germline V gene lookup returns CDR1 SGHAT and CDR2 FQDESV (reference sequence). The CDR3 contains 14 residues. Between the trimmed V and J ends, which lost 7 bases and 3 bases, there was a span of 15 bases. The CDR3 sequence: CASTPGVGYTEAFF. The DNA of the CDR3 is TGTGCCAGCACCCCTGGGGTAGGTTACACTGAAGCTTTCTTT.

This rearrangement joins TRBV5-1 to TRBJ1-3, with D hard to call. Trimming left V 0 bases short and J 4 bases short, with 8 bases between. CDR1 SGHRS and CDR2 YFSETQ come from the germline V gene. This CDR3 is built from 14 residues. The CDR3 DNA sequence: TGCGCCAGCAGCTTGGAGGGAGGCGGAAACACCATATATTTT. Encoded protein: CASSLEGGGNTIYF.

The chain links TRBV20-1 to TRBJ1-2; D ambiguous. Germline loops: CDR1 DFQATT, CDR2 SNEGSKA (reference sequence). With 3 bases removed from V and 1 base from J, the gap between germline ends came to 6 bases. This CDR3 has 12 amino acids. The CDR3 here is CSASIYNYGYTF. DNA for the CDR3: TGCAGTGCTAGTATCTATAACTATGGCTACACCTTC.

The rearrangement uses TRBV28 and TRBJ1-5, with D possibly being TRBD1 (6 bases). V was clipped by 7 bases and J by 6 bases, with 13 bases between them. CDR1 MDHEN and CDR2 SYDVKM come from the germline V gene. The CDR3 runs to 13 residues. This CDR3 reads CASNYRAGQPQHF. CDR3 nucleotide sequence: TGTGCCAGCAACTACAGGGCAGGTCAGCCCCAGCATTTT. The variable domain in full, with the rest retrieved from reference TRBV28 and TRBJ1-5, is DVKVTQSSRYLVKRTGEKVFLECVQDMDHENMFWYRQDPGLGLRLIYFSYDVKMKEKGDIPEGYSVSREKKERFSLILESASTNQTSMYLCASNYRAGQPQHFGDGTRLSIL.

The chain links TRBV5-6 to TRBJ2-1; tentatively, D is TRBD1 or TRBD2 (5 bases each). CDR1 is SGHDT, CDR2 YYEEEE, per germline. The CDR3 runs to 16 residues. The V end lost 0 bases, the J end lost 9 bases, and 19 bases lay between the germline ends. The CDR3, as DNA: TGTGCCAGCAGCTTGGACCTCCGAGGGGTATACGGTGAGCAGTTCTTC. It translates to CASSLDLRGVYGEQFF.

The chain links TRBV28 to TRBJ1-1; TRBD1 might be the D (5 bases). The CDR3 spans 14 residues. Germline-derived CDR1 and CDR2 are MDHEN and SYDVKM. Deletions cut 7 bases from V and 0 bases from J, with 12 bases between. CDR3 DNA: TGTGCCAGCACCCTACGGGGCCTGAACACTGAAGCTTTCTTT. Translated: CASTLRGLNTEAFF.

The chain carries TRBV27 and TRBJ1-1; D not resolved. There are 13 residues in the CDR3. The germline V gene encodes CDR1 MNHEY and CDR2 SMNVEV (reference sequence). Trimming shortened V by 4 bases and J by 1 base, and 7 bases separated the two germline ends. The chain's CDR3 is CASSSTTNTEAFF. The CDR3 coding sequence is TGTGCCAGCAGTTCGACAACGAACACTGAAGCTTTCTTT.

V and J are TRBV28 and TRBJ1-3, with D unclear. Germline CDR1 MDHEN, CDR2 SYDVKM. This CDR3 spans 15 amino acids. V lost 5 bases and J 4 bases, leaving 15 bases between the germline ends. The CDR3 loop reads CASSATSLGGNTIYF. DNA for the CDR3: TGTGCCAGCAGTGCGACATCCCTCGGGGGAAACACCATATATTTT.